A selection of T cell receptor beta chains follows, all from one sample in a study of shared clonotypes between healthy human individuals. This table comes from immunoSEQ multiplex PCR, and its TCRdb copy is limited to in-frame clones, with some not included. Of about 820,000 clones listed, 92% are singletons. The specimen was naive CD8+ T cells sorted from blood. All receptors come from a man aged 25 to 40 in good health. Both conserved end residues are part of each CDR3. D genes are given only for firm matches. Only some rows state a clone size, as once, few, many or a class for expanded clones.

abundance,v_gene,d_gene,j_gene,CDR3nt,CDR3aa
-,TRBV7-9,-,TRBJ2-7,TGTGCCAGCAGCCCCGAGACCGCGGCCTACGAGCAGTACTTC,CASSPETAAYEQYF
-,TRBV29-1,TRBD2,TRBJ2-7,TGCAGCGTTGAAGATCCGGCTAGCGGAACCTACGAGCAGTACTTC,CSVEDPASGTYEQYF
-,TRBV6-6,-,TRBJ1-1,TGTGCCAGCAGTTACTCCGTAGACAGCGTGAACACTGAAGCTTTCTTT,CASSYSVDSVNTEAFF
few,TRBV9,TRBD2,TRBJ2-1,TGTGCCAGCAGCGTAGGCGGGAGGGCTCGAGAGCAGTTCTTC,CASSVGGRAREQFF
-,TRBV6-6,TRBD2,TRBJ2-3,TGTGCCAGCAGTTTAACTAGCGGGAGGGACACAGATACGCAGTATTTT,CASSLTSGRDTDTQYF
-,TRBV5-1,TRBD2,TRBJ2-3,TGCGCCAGCAGCTGGGCGGGACTAGCGGGGGGGCCAGATACGCAGTATTTT,CASSWAGLAGGPDTQYF
few,TRBV6-6,-,TRBJ2-4,TGTGCCACCCTCGGGGGAGCCAAAAACATTCAGTACTTC,CATLGGAKNIQYF
-,TRBV9,TRBD2,TRBJ2-1,TGTGCCAGCAGCGTAGCACTAGCGGGAGTTTCTTTCGATGAGCAGTTCTTC,CASSVALAGVSFDEQFF
-,TRBV6-1,-,TRBJ2-1,TGTGCCGCCACACTGGGCCCCAATGAGCAGTTCTTC,CAATLGPNEQFF
-,TRBV7-8,-,TRBJ1-1,TGTGCCAGCAGCCTCGACCCGGGTGAGGGGACTGAAGCTTTCTTT,CASSLDPGEGTEAFF